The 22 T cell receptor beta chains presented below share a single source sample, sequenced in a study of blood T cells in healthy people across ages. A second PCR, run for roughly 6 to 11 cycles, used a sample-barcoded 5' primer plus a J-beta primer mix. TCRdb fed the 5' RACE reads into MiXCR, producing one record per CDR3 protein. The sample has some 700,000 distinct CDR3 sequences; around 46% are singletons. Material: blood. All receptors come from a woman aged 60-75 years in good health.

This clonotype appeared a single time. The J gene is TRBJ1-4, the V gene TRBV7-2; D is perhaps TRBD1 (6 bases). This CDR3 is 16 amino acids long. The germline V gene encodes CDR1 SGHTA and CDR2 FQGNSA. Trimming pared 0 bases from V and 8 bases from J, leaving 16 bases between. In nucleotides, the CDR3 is TGTGCCAGCAGCTTAGCGCCCGGCCCCGGGGGCGAAAAACTGTTTTTT. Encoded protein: CASSLAPGPGGEKLFF.

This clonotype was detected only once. The CDR3 sequence is CASSLGTPSGTQYF. In DNA form, the CDR3 reads TGTGCCAGCAGTCTTGGGACTCCGTCCGGCACCCAGTACTTC. J is TRBJ2-5 and V is TRBV28; D might be TRBD2 (6 bases). This CDR3 is built from 14 residues. Germline loops: CDR1 MDHEN, CDR2 SYDVKM. V gave up 5 bases and J gave up 8 bases, with 18 bases separating them.

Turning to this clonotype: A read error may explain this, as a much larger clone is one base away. The CDR3 spells CASSAGQGPTGYEQYF. The CDR3 DNA reads as TGTGCCAGCAGCGCAGGACAGGGACCCACGGGCTACGAGCAGTACTTC. This rearrangement joins TRBV9 to TRBJ2-4; TRBD1 matches 8 bases. The DNA end is a closer match to TRBJ2-7, so the J assignment may be wrong. Germline assignment: CDR1 SGDLS and CDR2 YYNGEE. The CDR3 contains 16 residues.

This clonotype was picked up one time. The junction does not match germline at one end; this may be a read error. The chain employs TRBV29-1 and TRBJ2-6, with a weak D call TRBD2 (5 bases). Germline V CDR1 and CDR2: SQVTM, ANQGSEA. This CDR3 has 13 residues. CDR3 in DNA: TGCAGCGCGCAGGACTCTGGAGCCAACGTCCTGACTTTC. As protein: CSAQDSGANVLTF.

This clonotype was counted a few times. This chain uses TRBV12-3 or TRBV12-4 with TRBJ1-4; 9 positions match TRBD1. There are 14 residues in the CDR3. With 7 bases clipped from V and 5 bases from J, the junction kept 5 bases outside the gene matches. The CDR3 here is CASKTGTGNEKLFF. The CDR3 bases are TGTGCCAGCAAAACCGGGACAGGGAATGAAAAACTGTTTTTT.

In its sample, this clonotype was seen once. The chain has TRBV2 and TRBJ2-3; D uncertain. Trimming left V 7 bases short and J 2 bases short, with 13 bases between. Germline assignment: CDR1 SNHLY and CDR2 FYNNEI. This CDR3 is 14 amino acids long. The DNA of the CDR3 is TGTGCCAGCACCGCCGGGCTAATCACAGATACGCAGTATTTT. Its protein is CASTAGLITDTQYF.

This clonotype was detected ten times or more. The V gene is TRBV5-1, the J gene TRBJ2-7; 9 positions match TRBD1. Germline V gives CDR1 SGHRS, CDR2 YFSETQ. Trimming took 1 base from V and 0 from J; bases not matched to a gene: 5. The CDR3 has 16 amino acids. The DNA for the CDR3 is TGCGCCAGCAGCTTGTCCCGGACAGGGGTCTCCTACGAGCAGTACTTC. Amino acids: CASSLSRTGVSYEQYF.

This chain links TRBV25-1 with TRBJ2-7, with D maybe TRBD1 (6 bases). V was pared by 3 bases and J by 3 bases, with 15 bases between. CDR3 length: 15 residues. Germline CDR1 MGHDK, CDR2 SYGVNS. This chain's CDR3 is CASSDHWSGDYEQYF. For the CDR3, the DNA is TGTGCCAGCAGTGATCATTGGTCAGGGGACTACGAGCAGTACTTC.

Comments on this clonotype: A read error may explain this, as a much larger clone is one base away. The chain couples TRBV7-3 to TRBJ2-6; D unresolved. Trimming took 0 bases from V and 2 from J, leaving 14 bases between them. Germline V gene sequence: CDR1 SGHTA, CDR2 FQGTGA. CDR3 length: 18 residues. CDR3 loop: CASSLTVPDPPGANVLTF. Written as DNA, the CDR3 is TGTGCCAGCAGCTTAACGGTACCGGACCCCCCTGGGGCCAACGTCCTGACTTTC.

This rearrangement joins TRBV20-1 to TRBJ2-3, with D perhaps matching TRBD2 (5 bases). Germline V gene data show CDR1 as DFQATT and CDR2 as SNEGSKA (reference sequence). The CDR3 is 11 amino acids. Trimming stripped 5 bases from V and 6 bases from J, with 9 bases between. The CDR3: CSAGPGDTQYF. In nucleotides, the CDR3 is TGCAGTGCTGGTCCGGGGGATACGCAGTATTTT.

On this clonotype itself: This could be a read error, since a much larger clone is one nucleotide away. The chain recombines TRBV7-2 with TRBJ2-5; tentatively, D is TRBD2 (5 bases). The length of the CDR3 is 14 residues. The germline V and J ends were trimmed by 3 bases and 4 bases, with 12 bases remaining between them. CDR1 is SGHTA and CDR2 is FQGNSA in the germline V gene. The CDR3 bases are TGTGCCAGCAGCTTCGATCTTGAGGGAGAGACCCAGTACTTC. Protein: CASSFDLEGETQYF.

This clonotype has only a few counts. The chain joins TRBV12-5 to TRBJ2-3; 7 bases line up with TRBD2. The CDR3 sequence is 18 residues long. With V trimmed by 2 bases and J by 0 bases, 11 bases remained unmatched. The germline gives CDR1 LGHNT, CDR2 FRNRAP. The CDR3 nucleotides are TGTGCTAGTGGTTTGCCCCTTCCGGGAGGACATAGCACAGATACGCAGTATTTT. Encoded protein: CASGLPLPGGHSTDTQYF.

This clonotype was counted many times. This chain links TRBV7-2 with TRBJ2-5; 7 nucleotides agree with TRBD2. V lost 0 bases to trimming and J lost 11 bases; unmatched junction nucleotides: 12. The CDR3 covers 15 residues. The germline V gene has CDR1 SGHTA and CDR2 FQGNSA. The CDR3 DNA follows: TGTGCCAGCAGCTTAGCGGCGGGAGCGACGGTTGGGCAGTACTTC. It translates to CASSLAAGATVGQYF.

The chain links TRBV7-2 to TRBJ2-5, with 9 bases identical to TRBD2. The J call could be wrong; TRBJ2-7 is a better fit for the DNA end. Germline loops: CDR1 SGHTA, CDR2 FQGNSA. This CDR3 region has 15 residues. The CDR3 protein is CASSLSSGVLYEQYF. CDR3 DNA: TGTGCCAGCAGCCTCTCTAGCGGGGTACTTTACGAGCAGTACTTC.

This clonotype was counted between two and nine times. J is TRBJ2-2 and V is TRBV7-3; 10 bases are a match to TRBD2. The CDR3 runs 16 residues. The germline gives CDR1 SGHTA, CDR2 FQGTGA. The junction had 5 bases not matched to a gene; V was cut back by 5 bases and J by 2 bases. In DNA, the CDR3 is TGTGCCAGCAGCCAATCTAGCGGGGGCAACACCGGGGAGCTGTTTTTT. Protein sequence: CASSQSSGGNTGELFF.

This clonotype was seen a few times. The chain's CDR3 is CASSLVGSRNTEAFF. The CDR3, as DNA: TGTGCCAGCAGCTTAGTGGGCAGCCGAAACACTGAAGCTTTCTTT. The rearrangement uses TRBV7-8 and TRBJ1-1; no firm D call. This CDR3 has 15 amino acids. V was shortened by 1 base and J by 2 bases, with 11 bases between the two germline ends. Germline V CDR1 and CDR2: SGHVS, FQNEAQ.

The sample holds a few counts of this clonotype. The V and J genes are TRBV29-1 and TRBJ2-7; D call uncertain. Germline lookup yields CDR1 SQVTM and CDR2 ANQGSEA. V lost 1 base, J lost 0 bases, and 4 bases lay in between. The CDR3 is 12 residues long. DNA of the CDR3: TGCAGCGTTGAAGTCCCCTCCTACGAGCAGTACTTC. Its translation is CSVEVPSYEQYF.

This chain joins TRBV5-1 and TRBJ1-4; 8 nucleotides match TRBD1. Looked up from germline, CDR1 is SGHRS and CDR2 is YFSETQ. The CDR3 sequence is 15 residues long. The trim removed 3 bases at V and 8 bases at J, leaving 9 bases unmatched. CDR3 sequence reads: CASSSSGGGLEKLFF. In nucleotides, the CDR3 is TGCGCCAGCAGCTCTTCAGGGGGCGGACTAGAAAAACTGTTTTTT.

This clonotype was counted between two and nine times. DNA for the CDR3: TGTGCCAGCAGGACCGGACAGGGTGACGCAGATACGCAGTATTTT. This sequence encodes CASRTGQGDADTQYF. This rearrangement joins TRBV27 to TRBJ2-3, with TRBD1 matching over 8 bases. Germline CDR1 and CDR2: MNHEY and SMNVEV (reference sequence). The V segment lost 6 bases and the J segment 4 bases; nucleotides outside the gene matches: 9. The CDR3 is 15 residues long.

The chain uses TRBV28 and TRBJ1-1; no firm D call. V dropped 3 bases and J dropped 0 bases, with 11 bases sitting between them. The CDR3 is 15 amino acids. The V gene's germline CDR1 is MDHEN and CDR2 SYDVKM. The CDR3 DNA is TGTGCCAGCAGTTTCCCCGCCGGCCTGAACACTGAAGCTTTCTTT. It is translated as CASSFPAGLNTEAFF.

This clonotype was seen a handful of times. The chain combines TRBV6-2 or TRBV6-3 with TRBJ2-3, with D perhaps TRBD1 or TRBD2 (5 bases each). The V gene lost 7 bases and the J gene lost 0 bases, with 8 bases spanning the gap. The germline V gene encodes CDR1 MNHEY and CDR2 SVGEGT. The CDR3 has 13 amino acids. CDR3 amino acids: CASTRDSTDTQYF. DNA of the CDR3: TGTGCCAGCACCCGGGACAGCACAGATACGCAGTATTTT.

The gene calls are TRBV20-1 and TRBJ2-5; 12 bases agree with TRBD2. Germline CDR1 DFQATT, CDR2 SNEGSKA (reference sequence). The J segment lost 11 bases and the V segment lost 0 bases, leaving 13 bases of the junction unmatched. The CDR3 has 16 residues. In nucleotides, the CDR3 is TGCAGTGCTAGAGATTTATCTAGCGGGGGGGCAAATGAGCAGTACTTC. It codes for CSARDLSSGGANEQYF.